This entry lists 28 T cell receptor beta chains sequenced from one sample in a study of blood T cell repertoires in COVID-19. The data were produced by immunoSEQ multiplex PCR, yet TCRdb's version contains in-frame clones alone and is incomplete. The top ten clones hold approximately 7.4% of a sample with 200,000 to 250,000 clones, approximately 83% of them seen once. Specimen: peripheral blood. The source is a woman aged 45-60 years with acute or convalescent COVID-19.

The chain is built from TRBV30 and TRBJ2-3, with 8 bases that match TRBD1. V dropped 3 bases and J dropped 6; count of bases not matched to a gene: 32. The germline V gene encodes CDR1 GTSNPN and CDR2 SVGIG (reference sequence). This CDR3 contains 22 residues. The CDR3 coding sequence is TGTGCCTGGAGGTCGGACACAGGGGGTTCCCTTCATTCCGTTTGGAGTGGTGATACGCAGTATTTT. It codes for CAWRSDTGGSLHSVWSGDTQYF.

This chain connects TRBV11-2 to TRBJ1-6; tentatively, D is TRBD1 (6 bases). Between the trimmed V and J ends, which lost 1 base and 7 bases, there was a span of 14 bases. CDR3 length equals 16 residues. From germline, CDR1 is SGHAT and CDR2 FQNNGV. CDR3 sequence reads: CASSLVFRGKNSPLHF. As DNA, the CDR3 is TGTGCCAGCAGCTTAGTTTTCAGGGGTAAGAATTCACCCCTCCACTTT.

The rearrangement links TRBV28 to TRBJ1-6, with TRBD1 matching over 10 bases. Trimming at V came to 5 bases and at J to 7 bases, leaving 5 bases not matched to a gene. Germline-derived CDR1 and CDR2 are MDHEN and SYDVKM. The CDR3 covers 15 residues. In nucleotides, the CDR3 is TGTGCCAGCAGTACTAGACAGGGGGCGAATTCACCCCTCCACTTT. Translated, it gives CASSTRQGANSPLHF.

This chain joins TRBV4-3 and TRBJ2-7, with D possibly TRBD1 on 5 matching bases. Trimming stripped 1 base from V and 5 bases from J, with 12 bases between. Germline CDR1 reads LGHNA; CDR2 reads YSLEER. This CDR3 spans 14 amino acids. DNA of the CDR3: TGCGCCAGCAGCCAAGTTATCAGGGCCCACGAGCAGTACTTC. It translates to CASSQVIRAHEQYF.

The rearrangement joins TRBV9 to TRBJ2-7, with 11 nucleotides matching TRBD2. This CDR3 has 15 residues. Germline lookup yields CDR1 SGDLS and CDR2 YYNGEE. Losses at the gene ends were 3 bases for V and 3 bases for J; bases not matched to a gene: 5. This chain's CDR3 is CASSATSGGDYEQYF. The CDR3 DNA sequence: TGTGCCAGCAGCGCCACTAGCGGGGGAGACTACGAGCAGTACTTC.

The chain couples TRBV19 to TRBJ1-5, with D maybe TRBD1 (6 bases). CDR3 length equals 19 residues. V was cut by 1 base and J by 2 bases, with 21 bases left in between. CDR1 LNHDA and CDR2 SQIVND come from the germline V gene (reference sequence). CDR3 DNA sequence: TGTGCCAGTAGTATAGCAGGAGAGGGGGACGCGGTGGGCAATCAGCCCCAGCATTTT. This encodes CASSIAGEGDAVGNQPQHF. Looking up the rest from reference TRBV19 and TRBJ1-5 gives the full variable domain: DGGITQSPKYLFRKEGQNVTLSCEQNLNHDAMYWYRQDPGQGLRLIYYSQIVNDFQKGDIAEGYSVSREKKESFPLTVTSAQKNPTAFYLCASSIAGEGDAVGNQPQHFGDGTRLSIL.

The chain has TRBV9 and TRBJ2-1, with TRBD1 matching over 9 bases. The CDR3 spans 16 residues. Per the germline V gene, CDR1 is SGDLS and CDR2 is YYNGEE. The ends lost 0 bases at V and 9 bases at J; junction bases unmatched: 10. CDR3 region: CASSVGGGTGYGEQFF. The CDR3 region has the DNA TGTGCCAGCAGCGTAGGAGGGGGGACAGGGTACGGTGAGCAGTTCTTC.

This chain links TRBV6-1 with TRBJ2-2; 8 bases are a match to TRBD2. Germline CDR1 reads MNHNS; CDR2 reads SASEGT. The V segment lost 2 bases and the J segment 5 bases; nucleotides outside the gene matches: 4. The CDR3 loop spans 15 amino acids. CDR3 sequence reads: CASSENGRATGELFF. The CDR3 coding sequence is TGTGCCAGCAGTGAAAACGGGAGGGCGACCGGGGAGCTGTTTTTT.

The chain recombines TRBV13 with TRBJ1-2, with D possibly TRBD1 on 5 matching bases. Trimming left V 2 bases short and J 7 bases short, with 8 bases between. Per the germline V gene, CDR1 is PRHDT and CDR2 is FYEKMQ (reference sequence). The CDR3 sequence is 12 residues long. The CDR3 here is CASSLPGSGYTF. The CDR3 bases are TGTGCCAGCAGCTTACCAGGGTCTGGCTACACCTTC.

The chain is built from TRBV2 and TRBJ2-1; 14 nucleotides match TRBD2. The CDR3 contains 16 residues. CDR1 and CDR2 (germline): SNHLY, FYNNEI. With 5 bases clipped from V and 7 bases from J, the junction kept 7 bases outside the gene matches. This CDR3 is CASSRGLAGEYNEQFF. The DNA for the CDR3 is TGTGCCAGCAGTAGGGGACTAGCGGGAGAATATAATGAGCAGTTCTTC.

J is TRBJ2-2 and V is TRBV7-9, with 10 bases aligning to TRBD1. The germline gives CDR1 SEHNR, CDR2 FQNEAQ (reference sequence). The V segment lost 4 bases and the J segment 7 bases; nucleotides outside the gene matches: 6. The CDR3 spans 15 residues. The CDR3 nucleotides are TGTGCCAGCAGCTCTTGGGACAGGGGCCACGGGGAGCTGTTTTTT. This gives the protein CASSSWDRGHGELFF.

The V and J genes are TRBV28 and TRBJ2-3, with 9 bases identical to TRBD2. Germline V gene data show CDR1 as MDHEN and CDR2 as SYDVKM. This CDR3 is 14 amino acids long. J gave up 1 base and V 6 bases, and 2 bases lay outside the gene matches. The CDR3 coding sequence is TGTGCCAGCAGCCCTAGCGGGGGCACAGATACGCAGTATTTT. Amino acid sequence: CASSPSGGTDTQYF.

This rearrangement joins TRBV5-8 to TRBJ1-5; 10 bases are shared with TRBD1. The CDR3 is 17 residues long. The germline gives CDR1 SGHTS, CDR2 YDEGEE. With 2 bases clipped from V and 5 bases from J, the junction kept 10 bases outside the gene matches. In nucleotides, the CDR3 is TGTGCCAGCAGCTTAGTCTGGGGGGACAGGGGTGATCAGCCCCAGCATTTT. Residues: CASSLVWGDRGDQPQHF.

This chain links TRBV12-3 or TRBV12-4 with TRBJ1-1; perhaps TRBD1 as D (6 bases). V lost 3 bases to trimming and J lost 8 bases, with 13 bases between them. The CDR3 covers 13 residues. In DNA, the CDR3 is TGTGCCAGCAGTTTTTCCTCTGGACAGGAAGCTTTCTTT. The encoded protein is CASSFSSGQEAFF.

CDR3 residues: CASSYRTERQPQHF. In DNA form, the CDR3 reads TGTGCCAGCAGTTACCGGACTGAGCGTCAGCCCCAGCATTTT. This chain connects TRBV6-6 to TRBJ1-5; D ambiguous. Trimming removed 2 bases at V and 6 bases at J, with 11 bases between. The germline CDR1 and CDR2 sequences are MNHNY and SVGAGI (reference sequence). The CDR3 loop spans 14 amino acids.

The CDR3 coding sequence is TGTGCCAGCAGTTACTCGCCCGCGAGGGGGGAGCTGTTTTTT. Amino acids: CASSYSPARGELFF. The rearrangement uses TRBV6-6 and TRBJ2-2; D uncertain. The V and J ends lost 0 bases and 8 bases respectively, with 10 bases between them. The germline gives CDR1 MNHNY, CDR2 SVGAGI (reference sequence). The CDR3 totals 14 residues.

This clone was seen a single time. The genes are TRBV7-2 and TRBJ1-2; TRBD1 might be the D (5 bases). Trimming cost V 0 bases and J 2 bases, with 10 bases left between them. The V gene's germline CDR1 is SGHTA and CDR2 FQGNSA. The CDR3 has 15 residues. The CDR3 sequence: CASSLARNRNYGYTF. The DNA of the CDR3 is TGTGCCAGCAGCTTAGCGCGGAACAGGAACTATGGCTACACCTTC.

This chain uses TRBV6-5 with TRBJ2-2; possibly TRBD2 for D (6 bases). Germline CDR1 MNHEY, CDR2 SVGAGI. The CDR3 consists of 15 residues. V was shortened by 5 bases and J by 3 bases, with 13 bases between the two germline ends. The DNA of the CDR3 is TGTGCCAGCAGTCGAGGGACTCCTGACACCGGGGAGCTGTTTTTT. Translating it yields CASSRGTPDTGELFF.

The chain uses TRBV5-4 and TRBJ2-7; 7 nucleotides agree with TRBD2. J gave up 0 bases and V 0 bases, and 3 bases lay outside the gene matches. In germline, CDR1 is SGHNT, CDR2 YYREEE (reference sequence). The CDR3 covers 15 residues. The CDR3 DNA reads TGTGCCAGCAGCTTGGGGACTAGTCACTCCTACGAGCAGTACTTC. It yields the protein CASSLGTSHSYEQYF.

V gene TRBV6-2 or TRBV6-3 combines with J gene TRBJ1-2, with D unclear. The CDR3 runs to 13 residues. Germline-derived CDR1 and CDR2 are MNHEY and SVGEGT. The ends were cut back, 4 bases at V and 6 bases at J, with 12 bases in the middle. CDR3 protein: CASSFTGGNGYTF. The CDR3 DNA reads as TGTGCCAGCAGTTTCACGGGTGGAAATGGCTACACCTTC.

This chain connects TRBV19 to TRBJ2-1, with 11 positions matching TRBD2. The ends lost 2 bases at V and 4 bases at J; junction bases unmatched: 10. The CDR3 totals 18 residues. Germline V gene sequence: CDR1 LNHDA, CDR2 SQIVND (reference sequence). The CDR3 here is CASSILLPGLAVYNEQFF. In DNA form, the CDR3 reads TGTGCCAGTAGTATATTACTTCCGGGACTAGCGGTTTACAATGAGCAGTTCTTC.

The rearrangement links TRBV7-2 to TRBJ1-2, with D possibly TRBD1 on 6 matching bases. The CDR3 runs to 16 residues. Germline V CDR1 and CDR2: SGHTA, FQGNSA. Trimming pared 1 base from V and 4 bases from J, leaving 16 bases between. The CDR3, as DNA: TGTGCCAGCAGCTTAGAGGGGGGGGCCCGTCGCTATGGCTACACCTTC. This codes for CASSLEGGARRYGYTF. The full variable domain, rest sourced from reference TRBV7-2 and TRBJ1-2, is GAGVSQSPSNKVTEKGKDVELRCDPISGHTALYWYRQSLGQGLEFLIYFQGNSAPDKSGLPSDRFSAERTGGSVSTLTIQRTQQEDSAVYLCASSLEGGARRYGYTFGSGTRLTVV.

With regard to this clone: The same CDR3 arises from other DNA sequences in this sample as well. The gene calls are TRBV5-1 and TRBJ2-7, with 7 bases that match TRBD2. V was clipped by 0 bases and J by 3 bases; unmatched bases: 0. The CDR3 runs to 13 residues. CDR1 and CDR2 from the germline V gene are SGHRS and YFSETQ. DNA of the CDR3: TGCGCCAGCAGCTTGGGGGAGGGCTACGAGCAGTACTTC. Residues: CASSLGEGYEQYF.

The gene calls are TRBV6-6 and TRBJ1-5; D is undetermined. Trimming left V 3 bases short and J 4 bases short, with 10 bases between. This CDR3 spans 14 amino acids. Germline V lookup: CDR1 MNHNY, CDR2 SVGAGI (reference sequence). DNA of the CDR3: TGTGCCAGCAGTTATATGGAACAGAATCAGCCCCAGCATTTT. This translates into CASSYMEQNQPQHF.

The CDR3 region is CATSRAGQGGQLAKNIQYF. The CDR3 DNA reads as TGTGCCACCAGCAGAGCGGGACAGGGGGGACAACTAGCCAAAAACATTCAGTACTTC. The chain couples TRBV15 to TRBJ2-4, with TRBD1 matching over 11 bases. Trimming removed 1 base from V and 0 bases from J; junction bases left unmatched: 8. The CDR3 runs 19 residues. Germline-derived CDR1 and CDR2 are LNHNV and YYDKDF (reference sequence).

The genes are TRBV4-2 and TRBJ2-1; 9 bases fit TRBD1. The length of the CDR3 is 16 residues. Trimming at V came to 3 bases and at J to 4 bases, leaving 7 bases not matched to a gene. The V gene's germline CDR1 is LGHNA and CDR2 YNFKEQ. The CDR3 coding sequence is TGTGCCAGCAGCCAGGCGACAGGGGGGTTTTACAATGAGCAGTTCTTC. Its translation is CASSQATGGFYNEQFF.

This clone was seen just once. One end of the junction does not line up with germline, which may come from a read error. This chain uses TRBV7-9 with TRBJ2-5, with a tentative D call TRBD1 (5 bases). CDR3 length equals 13 residues. Germline CDR1 reads SEHNR; CDR2 reads FQNEAQ (reference sequence). CDR3 region: CASGFWGEETQYF. For the CDR3, the DNA is TGTGCCAGCGGCTTCTGGGGCGAGGAGACCCAGTACTTC.

The rearrangement links TRBV6-5 to TRBJ1-2; 8 bases line up with TRBD1. The CDR3 extends over 15 amino acids. Germline CDR1 and CDR2: MNHEY and SVGAGI. Germline trimming cut 11 bases from V and 3 bases from J; bases unmatched to any gene: 14. The CDR3 region is CAVRDRSLADYGYTF. The CDR3 DNA follows: TGTGCCGTCCGGGACAGGTCGCTTGCTGACTATGGCTACACCTTC.